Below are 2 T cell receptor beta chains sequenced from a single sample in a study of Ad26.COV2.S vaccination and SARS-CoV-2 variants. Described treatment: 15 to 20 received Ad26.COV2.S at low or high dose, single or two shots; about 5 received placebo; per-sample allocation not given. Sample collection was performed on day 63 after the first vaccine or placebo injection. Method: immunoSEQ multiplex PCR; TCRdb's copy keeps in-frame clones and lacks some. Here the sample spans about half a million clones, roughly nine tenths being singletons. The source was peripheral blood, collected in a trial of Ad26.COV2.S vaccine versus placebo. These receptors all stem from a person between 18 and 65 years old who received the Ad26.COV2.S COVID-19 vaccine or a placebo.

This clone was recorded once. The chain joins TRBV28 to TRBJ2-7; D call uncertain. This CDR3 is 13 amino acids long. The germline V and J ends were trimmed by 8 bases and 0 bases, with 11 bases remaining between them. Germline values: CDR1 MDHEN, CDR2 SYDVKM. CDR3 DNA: TGTGCCAGCGAGGACCCGAGCTCCTACGAGCAGTACTTC. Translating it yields CASEDPSSYEQYF.

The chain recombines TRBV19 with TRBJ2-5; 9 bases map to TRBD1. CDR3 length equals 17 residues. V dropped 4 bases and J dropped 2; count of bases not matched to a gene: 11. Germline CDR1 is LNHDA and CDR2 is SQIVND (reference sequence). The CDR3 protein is CASSTPTGGWGQETQYF. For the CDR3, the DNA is TGTGCCAGTAGTACGCCGACAGGGGGTTGGGGGCAAGAGACCCAGTACTTC.